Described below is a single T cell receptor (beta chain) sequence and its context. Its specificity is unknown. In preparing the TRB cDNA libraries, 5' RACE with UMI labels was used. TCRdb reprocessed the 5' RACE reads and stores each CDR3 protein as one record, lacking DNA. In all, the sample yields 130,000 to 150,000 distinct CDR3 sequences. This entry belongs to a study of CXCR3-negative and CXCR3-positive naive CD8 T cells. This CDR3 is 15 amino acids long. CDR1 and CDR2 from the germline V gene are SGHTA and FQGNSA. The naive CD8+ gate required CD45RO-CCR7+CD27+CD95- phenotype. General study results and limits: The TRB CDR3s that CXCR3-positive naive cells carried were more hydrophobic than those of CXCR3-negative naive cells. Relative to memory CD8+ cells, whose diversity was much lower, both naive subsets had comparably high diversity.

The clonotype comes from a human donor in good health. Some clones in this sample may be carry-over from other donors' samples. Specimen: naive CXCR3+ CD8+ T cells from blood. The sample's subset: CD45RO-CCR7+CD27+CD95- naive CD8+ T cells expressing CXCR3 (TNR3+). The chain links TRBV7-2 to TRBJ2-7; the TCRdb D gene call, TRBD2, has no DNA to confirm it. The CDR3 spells CASSLSLAGIYEQYF.